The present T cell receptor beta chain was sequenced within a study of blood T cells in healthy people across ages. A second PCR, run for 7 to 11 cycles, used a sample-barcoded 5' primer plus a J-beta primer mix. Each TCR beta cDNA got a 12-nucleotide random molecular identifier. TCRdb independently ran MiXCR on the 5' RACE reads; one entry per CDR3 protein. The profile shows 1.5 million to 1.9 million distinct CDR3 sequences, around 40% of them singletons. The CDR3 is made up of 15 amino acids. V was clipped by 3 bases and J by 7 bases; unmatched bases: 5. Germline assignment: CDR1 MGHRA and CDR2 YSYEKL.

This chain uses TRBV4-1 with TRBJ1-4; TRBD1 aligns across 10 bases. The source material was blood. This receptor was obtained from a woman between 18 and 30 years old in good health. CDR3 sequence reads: CASSQPRDRGEKLFF. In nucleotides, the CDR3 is TGCGCCAGCAGCCAGCCCCGGGACAGGGGTGAAAAACTGTTTTTT.